The rows below give T cell receptor beta chains drawn from one sample of a study of blood T cell repertoires in COVID-19. The table came from immunoSEQ multiplex PCR; TCRdb's copy has only in-frame clones and leaves some out. The top ten clones hold 13% to 15% of a sample with fewer than 200,000 clones, around 80% of them seen once. Source material: PBMCs or T cells enriched from blood (not recorded which). The source is a man aged 50 or older who had recovered from COVID-19. Both conserved end residues are trimmed from each CDR3. Fields, in order: CDR3 length, V gene, CDR3 protein.

length: 13
V: TRBV19
CDR3: ASSSRTGVNYEQY

length: 13
V: TRBV5-6
CDR3: ASSSRRTVTYEQY

length: 13
V: TRBV27
CDR3: ASSIMGGAKNIQY

length: 11
V: TRBV2
CDR3: ASSGDRQETQY

length: 14
V: TRBV10-3
CDR3: AISERGSGINTEAF

length: 12
V: TRBV7-9
CDR3: ASSPGSPLYEQY

length: 14
V: TRBV5-5
CDR3: ASSAAGTGVYTEAF

length: 14
V: TRBV7-8
CDR3: ASSLAPPEANYGYT

length: 10
V: TRBV27
CDR3: ASREGLLGYT

length: 14
V: TRBV7-5
CDR3: VRSLGSSGGDNEQF

length: 13
V: TRBV6-5
CDR3: ASSYSTRSGYGYT

length: 13
V: TRBV9
CDR3: ASSVSGGKAWELF

length: 12
V: TRBV19
CDR3: ASSIRGPDEKLF

length: 13
V: TRBV18
CDR3: ASSSSGGPPYEQY

length: 15
V: TRBV11-2
CDR3: ASSPRTSGGATDTQY

length: 16
V: TRBV25-1
CDR3: ASMGTPGQGAENTEAF

length: 11
V: TRBV28
CDR3: ASSFSGAYEQY

length: 11
V: TRBV4-2
CDR3: ASSQDQVSGYT

length: 10
V: TRBV27
CDR3: ASRQGLETQY

length: 12
V: TRBV18
CDR3: ASSPFGQGETQY

length: 11
V: TRBV10-3
CDR3: AISGTGSYEQY

length: 13
V: TRBV6-5
CDR3: ASGNRNSHNSPLH

length: 9
V: TRBV7-9
CDR3: ASRQDRKQF

length: 13
V: TRBV6-1
CDR3: ASSEAGRRNQPQH

length: 13
V: TRBV6-1
CDR3: ASTEKLTGVNIQY

length: 11
V: TRBV7-2
CDR3: ASSPPIQGGKF

length: 13
V: TRBV25-1
CDR3: ASKRGIGTNEKLF

length: 11
V: TRBV4-2
CDR3: ASSQDLESEQF

length: 11
V: TRBV4-1
CDR3: ASSQDLDSPLH

length: 12
V: TRBV5-4
CDR3: ASSSRGTSYEQY

length: 14
V: TRBV7-9
CDR3: ASSLGLAGALWEQY

length: 15
V: TRBV10-3
CDR3: AIREATDRGGKNIQY

length: 15
V: TRBV6-1
CDR3: ASSEDRGQRFNYGYT

length: 14
V: TRBV4-2
CDR3: ASSQDIRQVNTEAF

length: 9
V: TRBV5-1
CDR3: ASSEGQKLF

length: 12
V: TRBV11-1
CDR3: ASSFGGRNEKLF

length: 11
V: TRBV3-1/TRBV3-2
CDR3: ASSLEDNYGYT

length: 13
V: TRBV2
CDR3: ARSRTGGRNQPQH

length: 13
V: TRBV27
CDR3: ASSAQQGAYEKLF

length: 13
V: TRBV6-5
CDR3: ASSHRQGGNYGYT

length: 17
V: TRBV23-1
CDR3: ASSQTPYNGGGAGGELF